The 9 T cell receptor beta chains reported below all come from one sample, sequenced in a study of blood T cell repertoires in COVID-19. Sequencing used immunoSEQ multiplex PCR; TCRdb keeps in-frame clones, though not all of them. The table lists roughly 20,000 clones, roughly 90% of them singletons, with around 10% in the top ten. The sample consisted of peripheral blood. The receptors were gathered from a human donor in a cohort sampled during active COVID-19.

V is TRBV3-1 (or the pseudogene TRBV3-2) and J is TRBJ1-1, with no clear D. This CDR3 has 15 amino acids. Trimming stripped 6 bases from V and 0 bases from J, with 14 bases between. The germline V gene encodes CDR1 LGHDT and CDR2 YNNKEL (reference sequence). This CDR3 is CASRVLGDLNTEAFF. DNA for the CDR3: TGTGCCAGCAGAGTTCTCGGGGATTTGAACACTGAAGCTTTCTTT.

The chain combines TRBV29-1 with TRBJ2-1; 11 bases align to TRBD1. CDR1 and CDR2 (germline): SQVTM, ANQGSEA. The CDR3 contains 14 residues. Trimming at V came to 8 bases and at J to 9 bases, leaving 12 bases not matched to a gene. The CDR3 loop reads CSSRLGQGAGEQFF. The CDR3 DNA reads as TGCAGCTCCCGGCTCGGACAGGGGGCCGGTGAGCAGTTCTTC.

This clone was detected only a few times. The chain recombines TRBV5-1 with TRBJ1-2; no clear D gene. The CDR3 is 15 residues long. The germline gives CDR1 SGHRS, CDR2 YFSETQ. V lost 4 bases, J lost 0 bases, and 13 bases lay in between. In DNA, the CDR3 is TGCGCCAGCAGCGAGGAGGGAATAGCTAACTATGGCTACACCTTC. The encoded protein is CASSEEGIANYGYTF.

The chain has TRBV10-3 and TRBJ2-7; 10 bases are shared with TRBD1. The ends lost 11 bases at V and 2 bases at J; junction bases unmatched: 6. Germline values: CDR1 ENHRY, CDR2 SYGVKD. CDR3 length equals 13 residues. CDR3 sequence reads: CAVGDRGTYEQYF. In DNA form, the CDR3 reads TGTGCCGTCGGGGACAGGGGAACCTACGAGCAGTACTTC.

This rearrangement joins TRBV27 to TRBJ2-3; 11 positions match TRBD2. CDR1 MNHEY and CDR2 SMNVEV come from the germline V gene (reference sequence). J lost 1 base, V lost 4 bases, and 4 bases had no gene match. CDR3 length: 16 residues. The CDR3: CASSSPGLAGTDTQYF. In nucleotides, the CDR3 is TGTGCCAGCAGTTCCCCGGGACTAGCGGGCACAGATACGCAGTATTTT.

This chain uses TRBV30 with TRBJ2-2; D call uncertain. The germline V and J ends were trimmed by 4 bases and 1 base, with 4 bases remaining between them. This CDR3 has 12 amino acids. Germline assignment: CDR1 GTSNPN and CDR2 SVGIG (reference sequence). CDR3 coding DNA: TGTGCCTGGACGGTGAACACCGGGGAGCTGTTTTTT. This sequence encodes CAWTVNTGELFF.

The chain links TRBV6-6 to TRBJ2-5; 7 bases are shared with TRBD1. The germline V gene encodes CDR1 MNHNY and CDR2 SVGAGI (reference sequence). This CDR3 has 12 residues. The junction had 2 bases not matched to a gene; V was cut back by 7 bases and J by 3 bases. This CDR3 reads CASTDREETQYF. The CDR3, as DNA: TGTGCCAGCACTGACAGGGAAGAGACCCAGTACTTC.

This clone was counted between two and nine times. The CDR3 spells CASSLRTGLVGEQYF. In nucleotides, the CDR3 is TGTGCCAGCTCACTCCGGACAGGGCTGGTAGGTGAGCAGTACTTC. The chain has TRBV18 and TRBJ2-7; TRBD1 aligns across 8 bases. Germline V gene sequence: CDR1 KGHSH, CDR2 LQKENI. The length of the CDR3 is 15 residues. V trimming: 4 bases; J trimming: 7 bases; junction bases outside the gene matches: 12.

V and J are TRBV21-1 and TRBJ1-1. TRBV21-1 is a listed pseudogene. This CDR3 region has 14 residues. CDR3: CASSKEGGRGEAFF. CDR3 in DNA: TGTGCCAGCAGCAAAGAAGGGGGGAGGGGTGAAGCTTTCTTT.